The T cell receptor (beta chain) described here comes from a study of cytomegalovirus exposure and HLA in healthy donors. The PCR ran on 60 Vbeta and 13 Jbeta primers. The table came from immunoSEQ multiplex PCR; TCRdb's copy has only in-frame clones and leaves some out. The profile covers fewer than 150,000 clones, with more than 65% appearing a single time and less than 4% taken by the ten largest. Germline CDR1 and CDR2: SGHKS and YYEKEE (reference sequence). V dropped 0 bases and J dropped 0 bases, with 3 bases sitting between them. The CDR3 loop spans 13 amino acids. The receptor was derived from a human donor in good health. The specimen sequenced was PBMCs. The V call is TRBV5-5, the J call TRBJ1-1, with D unclear. The CDR3 region is CASSLAVNTEAFF. As DNA, the CDR3 is TGTGCCAGCAGCTTGGCGGTGAACACTGAAGCTTTCTTT.